Given below is one TCR beta chain in context. No cognate antigen has been identified for it. No much larger clonotype is one base removed from it; base qualities were not supplied. These data come from a study of CD8 T cells in ankylosing spondylitis (dated by TCRdb to about 2017). Notes on the research overall: To find TCR variants linked to disease, the study profiled T cell receptor beta repertoires in ankylosing spondylitis patients and healthy donors. In total, the full study cohort was made up of some 110 healthy donors and about two dozen ankylosing spondylitis patients. Peripheral blood was sampled, and synovial fluid was additionally collected from ankylosing spondylitis patients.

The paper as a whole reports these results and caveats: Some of the motif variants had been reported before in the synovial fluid and blood of reactive arthritis patients, a finding that suggests common disease-initiation mechanisms. The disease-linked clones had a CD8+ phenotype and were found at relatively low frequencies in peripheral blood. Blood from ankylosing spondylitis patients appeared to be characterized by a TCR beta motif composed of about eight highly homologous amino acid variants. The disease-linked clones were reported to be significantly enriched in matched synovial fluid samples from ankylosing spondylitis patients.

Instrument on record: Illumina HiSeq 2500. Quantitative 5'-RACE with molecular barcodes was the method used to prepare the TCR beta libraries. Per the original workflow: A new computational method, built on a probabilistic model of VDJ rearrangement, was used to identify disease-linked TCR variants. Starting from the raw public reads, TCRdb applied fastp trimming at Q25, assembled clones with MiXCR and retained in-frame beta chains. Entries are consolidated by CDR3 protein sequence, retaining the most common genes and DNA. The V and J calls and clone size are TCRdb's, not the authors'. The sample profile shows 230,000 or so distinct CDR3 sequences; 20% to 30% of them were found once. 0.5% to 0.65% of the sample is taken by the ten largest. V is trimmed back by 0 bases and J by 0 bases, and the junction contains 3 bases that no gene match accounts for. The germline V gene yields SGDLS for CDR1 and YYNGEE for CDR2. From the cysteine up to the phenylalanine, the CDR3 has a length of 17 residues. Left in the record is the CDR3 DNA by itself, 51 bases read in frame from the first base.

Sequencing used blood, either unsorted or a sorted T cell fraction (not recorded which). The sequence was obtained from a male donor with ankylosing spondylitis or in good health (not recorded which). The V and J segments used are TRBV9 and TRBJ2-1, with 10 bases aligning to TRBD2. The nucleotide sequence is given as TGTGCCAGCAGCGTAGGTAGCGGGGGGAGCTCCTACAATGAGCAGTTCTTC. It translates as CASSVGSGGSSYNEQFF.